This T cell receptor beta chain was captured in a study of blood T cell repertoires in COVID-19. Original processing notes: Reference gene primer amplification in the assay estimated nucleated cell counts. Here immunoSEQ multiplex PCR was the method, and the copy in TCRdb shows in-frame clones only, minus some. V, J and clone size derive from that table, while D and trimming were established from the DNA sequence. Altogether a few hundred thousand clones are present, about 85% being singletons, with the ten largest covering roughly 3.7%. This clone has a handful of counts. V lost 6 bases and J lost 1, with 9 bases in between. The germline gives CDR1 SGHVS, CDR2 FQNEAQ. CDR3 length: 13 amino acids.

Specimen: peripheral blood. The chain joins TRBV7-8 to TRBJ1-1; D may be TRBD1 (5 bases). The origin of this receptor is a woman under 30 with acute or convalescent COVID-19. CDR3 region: CASRSGGNTEAFF. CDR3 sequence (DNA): TGTGCCAGCAGGTCGGGGGGGAACACTGAAGCTTTCTTT.